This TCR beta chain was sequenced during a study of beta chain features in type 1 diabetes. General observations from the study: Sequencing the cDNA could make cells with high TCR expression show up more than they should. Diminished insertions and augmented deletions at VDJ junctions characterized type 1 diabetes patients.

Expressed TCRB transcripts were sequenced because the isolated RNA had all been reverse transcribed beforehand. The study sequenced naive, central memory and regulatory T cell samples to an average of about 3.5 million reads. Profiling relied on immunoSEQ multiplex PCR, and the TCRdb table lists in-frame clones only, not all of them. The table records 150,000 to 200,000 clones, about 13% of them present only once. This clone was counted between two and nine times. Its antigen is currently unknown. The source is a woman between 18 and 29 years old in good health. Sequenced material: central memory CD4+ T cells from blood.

CDR3 sequence reads: CASRPKQSDEKLFF. The CDR3 DNA follows: TGTGCCAGCAGACCCAAGCAAAGCGATGAAAAACTGTTTTTT. The chain carries TRBV7-9 and TRBJ1-4, with D uncertain. CDR1 SEHNR and CDR2 FQNEAQ come from the germline V gene (reference sequence). The CDR3 loop spans 14 amino acids. V lost 6 bases and J lost 6, with 14 bases in between.